This T cell receptor (beta chain) was recorded in a study of shared clonotypes between healthy human individuals. The study's findings and limits: Estimated richness was generally greater in naive than memory subsets. Naive CD4 clonotypes overlapped across a few donors at roughly 5.1%.

Trimming removed 4 bases at V and 4 bases at J, with 19 bases between. Germline V gene data show CDR1 as LNHDA and CDR2 as SQIVND (reference sequence). The CDR3 is made up of 16 amino acids. As concerns this clone: Its antigen is not known.

Data came from immunoSEQ multiplex PCR; TCRdb stores just in-frame clones and leaves some out. The sample shows 2 million to 2.5 million clones, approximately 95% of them seen only once. This TCR came from a man between 18 and 35 years old in good health. Some clones in this sample may be carry-over from other donors' samples. Sequenced sample: naive CD4+ T cells from PBMCs. Sample subset: CD45RA+ positively selected. The chain couples TRBV19 to TRBJ1-1; maybe TRBD1 (6 bases). The CDR3 DNA is TGTGCCAGTAGTAAAAACCCCGGATGGGGGCCCACTGAAGCTTTCTTT. It is translated as CASSKNPGWGPTEAFF. The full variable domain, in which reference TRBV19 and TRBJ1-1 provide the parts outside the CDR3, is DGGITQSPKYLFRKEGQNVTLSCEQNLNHDAMYWYRQDPGQGLRLIYYSQIVNDFQKGDIAEGYSVSREKKESFPLTVTSAQKNPTAFYLCASSKNPGWGPTEAFFGQGTRLTVV.